This entry lists 23 T cell receptor beta chains sequenced from one sample in a study of long-term antiretroviral therapy in people with HIV (dated by TCRdb to between 2021 and 2023). The immunoSEQ hsTCRB v3.0 assay was used at survey level resolution for TRB variable region sequencing. Here the immuneACCESS table is served through TCRdb, limited to in-frame sequences with V and J called. Missing clones are a known gap in these copies; in checked studies unresolved V genes cover under half, and the rest lacks a known reason. The sample table holds 35,000 to 40,000 clones, of which just under 95% were seen once. The ten largest make up about 3.9% of the sample. Sample: unsorted PBMCs, taken 4.1 years after starting antiretroviral therapy. The receptors were sampled from a woman in her fifties or sixties with HIV.

This clone has only one observation. The chain links TRBV11-2 to TRBJ2-2, with 13 bases that match TRBD2. V was pared by 7 bases and J by 2 bases, with 10 bases of the junction left unmatched. The CDR3 spans 18 residues. Germline V gene sequence: CDR1 SGHAT, CDR2 FQNNGV. CDR3: CASTAGGLAGRNTGELFF. In DNA, the CDR3 is TGTGCCAGCACCGCGGGGGGACTAGCGGGGAGAAACACCGGGGAGCTGTTTTTT.

The chain carries TRBV5-4 and TRBJ1-4; perhaps TRBD1 as D (5 bases). CDR1 is SGHNT and CDR2 is YYREEE in the germline V gene (reference sequence). V shed 4 bases and J shed 8 bases, with 15 bases lying between them. The CDR3 length is 14 residues. The DNA for the CDR3 is TGTGCCAGCAGCCCGGGTGGGGCACAGGAAAAACTGTTTTTT. Residues: CASSPGGAQEKLFF.

This clone was picked up one time. The chain carries TRBV7-3 and TRBJ2-2, with D possibly being TRBD1 or TRBD2 (5 bases each). Germline CDR1 and CDR2: SGHTA and FQGTGA. This CDR3 contains 14 residues. Trimming cost V 0 bases and J 6 bases, with 8 bases left between them. Here the CDR3 DNA reads TGTGCCAGCAGCTTAACTGGGGACGCCGGGGAGCTGTTTTTT. This codes for CASSLTGDAGELFF.

The chain is built from TRBV6-7 and TRBJ1-5; TRBD1 might be the D (5 bases). TRBV6-7 is an ORF, with its function uncertain. V shed 9 bases and J shed 5 bases, with 20 bases lying between them. The CDR3 consists of 15 residues. In nucleotides, the CDR3 is TGTGCCAGGACAGAGACCGGGACCGACTATCAGCCCCAGCATTTT. Translating gives CARTETGTDYQPQHF.

The V gene is TRBV9, the J gene TRBJ2-7; D remains unclear. The V gene lost 1 base and the J gene lost 1 base, with 9 bases spanning the gap. This CDR3 has 14 residues. The germline V gene has CDR1 SGDLS and CDR2 YYNGEE. The CDR3 sequence: CASSVLSGSYEQYF. CDR3 bases: TGTGCCAGCAGCGTATTGTCTGGTTCCTACGAGCAGTACTTC.

The chain combines TRBV15 with TRBJ1-1; D is uncertain. The CDR3 sequence is 13 residues long. V was trimmed by 1 base and J by 6 bases, leaving 9 bases between them. Germline values: CDR1 LNHNV, CDR2 YYDKDF (reference sequence). The CDR3 is CATSRVGSAEAFF. The CDR3 region has the DNA TGTGCCACCAGCAGAGTGGGGAGCGCTGAAGCTTTCTTT.

In its sample, this clone was seen once. The rearrangement joins TRBV15 to TRBJ2-2, with TRBD1 matching over 9 bases. Germline CDR1 reads LNHNV; CDR2 reads YYDKDF (reference sequence). The CDR3 covers 16 residues. Losses at the gene ends were 3 bases for V and 2 bases for J; bases not matched to a gene: 4. This CDR3 reads CATSSGDRANTGELFF. In nucleotides, the CDR3 is TGTGCCACCAGCAGCGGGGACAGGGCTAACACCGGGGAGCTGTTTTTT.

This chain connects TRBV7-3 to TRBJ1-3; 8 bases agree with TRBD1. The CDR3 runs to 15 residues. Trimming cost V 2 bases and J 4 bases; bases outside gene matches: 4. Germline CDR1 reads SGHTA; CDR2 reads FQGTGA. The CDR3 DNA reads TGTGCCAGCAGCTTATCGGGACAGGCGGGAAACACCATATATTTT. Protein product: CASSLSGQAGNTIYF.

The chain carries TRBV7-6 and TRBJ1-2; a weak D match, TRBD1 (6 bases). The CDR3 extends over 16 amino acids. Germline CDR1 reads SGHVS; CDR2 reads FNYEAQ. V was cut by 0 bases and J by 4 bases, with 15 bases left in between. In DNA form, the CDR3 reads TGTGCCAGCAGCTTAGCCCCGGGGGGCGCGGTCTATGGCTACACCTTC. Translating it yields CASSLAPGGAVYGYTF.

The CDR3 nucleotides are TGTGCCAGCACCGTGGGGACAGGGGGCAATCAGCCCCAGCATTTT. Protein sequence: CASTVGTGGNQPQHF. The gene calls are TRBV6-1 and TRBJ1-5; TRBD1 agrees at 10 bases. The trim removed 7 bases at V and 2 bases at J, leaving 5 bases unmatched. The CDR3 is made up of 15 amino acids. In germline, CDR1 is MNHNS, CDR2 SASEGT.

V is TRBV7-2 and J is TRBJ2-3, with D tentatively TRBD1 (6 bases). The CDR3 runs 18 residues. The V and J ends lost 2 bases and 2 bases respectively, with 20 bases between them. Germline CDR1 SGHTA, CDR2 FQGNSA. The CDR3 coding sequence is TGTGCCAGCAGCTTAATTGAGTGGGCAGGGGCGGACACAGATACGCAGTATTTT. As protein: CASSLIEWAGADTDTQYF.

This clone showed up just once. The chain has TRBV5-1 and TRBJ1-1; the match to TRBD1 covers 7 bases. This CDR3 has 16 residues. Germline loops: CDR1 SGHRS, CDR2 YFSETQ. Losses at the gene ends were 2 bases for V and 4 bases for J; bases not matched to a gene: 11. Here the CDR3 reads CASSFGQARGSTEAFF. In DNA, the CDR3 is TGCGCCAGCAGCTTTGGACAGGCTAGAGGTAGCACTGAAGCTTTCTTT.

This sequence joins TRBV11-3 and TRBJ1-5; 8 bases map to TRBD1. The CDR3 totals 15 residues. The ends lost 5 bases at V and 3 bases at J; junction bases unmatched: 6. Germline CDR1 reads SGHNT; CDR2 reads YENEEA. The CDR3 here is CASSTHRGDNQPQHF. The CDR3 DNA reads TGTGCCAGCAGCACCCACAGGGGGGACAATCAGCCCCAGCATTTT.

V gene TRBV2 combines with J gene TRBJ2-7, with D perhaps matching TRBD2 (5 bases). V lost 7 bases, J lost 2 bases, and 9 bases lay in between. Germline-derived CDR1 and CDR2 are SNHLY and FYNNEI. The CDR3 has 12 residues. The CDR3 protein is CASNGEPYEQYF. CDR3 sequence (DNA): TGTGCCAGCAACGGGGAACCCTACGAGCAGTACTTC. Full variable domain (rest looked up from reference TRBV2 and TRBJ2-7): EPEVTQTPSHQVTQMGQEVILRCVPISNHLYFYWYRQILGQKVEFLVSFYNNEISEKSEIFDDQFSVERPDGSNFTLKIRSTKLEDSAMYFCASNGEPYEQYFGPGTRLTVT.

The rearrangement links TRBV30 to TRBJ2-3; 8 positions match TRBD2. V lost 0 bases and J lost 3; bases outside the gene matches: 5. Per the germline V gene, CDR1 is GTSNPN and CDR2 is SVGIG (reference sequence). The CDR3 runs to 15 residues. The CDR3: CAWSVGAGETDTQYF. The CDR3 DNA sequence: TGTGCCTGGAGTGTAGGAGCGGGGGAGACAGATACGCAGTATTTT.

CDR3 nucleotides: TGTGCCAGCAGCTTGAGCCCCGCCGCCAATCAGCCCCAGCATTTT. It translates to CASSLSPAANQPQHF. The V gene is TRBV5-4, the J gene TRBJ1-5; D is undetermined. The CDR3 length is 15 residues. V was shortened by 1 base and J by 3 bases, with 11 bases between the two germline ends. Germline CDR1 is SGHNT and CDR2 is YYREEE (reference sequence).

This chain joins TRBV6-5 and TRBJ1-1; D is uncertain. CDR3 length: 15 residues. CDR1 is MNHEY, CDR2 SVGAGI, per germline. V was pared by 5 bases and J by 1 base, with 14 bases between. This CDR3 is CASSGGSAQNTEAFF. CDR3 nucleotides: TGTGCCAGCAGTGGCGGCTCAGCCCAGAACACTGAAGCTTTCTTT.

The genes are TRBV2 and TRBJ1-2; D remains unclear. Trimming took off 1 base at V and 6 bases at J, with 9 bases between the two ends. This CDR3 is 13 amino acids long. Per germline, CDR1 SNHLY and CDR2 FYNNEI. The CDR3 DNA reads as TGTGCCAGCAGTGAAGACTTCGCGGATGGCTACACCTTC. Amino acid sequence: CASSEDFADGYTF. The entire variable domain, with the rest obtained from reference TRBV2 and TRBJ1-2, is as follows: EPEVTQTPSHQVTQMGQEVILRCVPISNHLYFYWYRQILGQKVEFLVSFYNNEISEKSEIFDDQFSVERPDGSNFTLKIRSTKLEDSAMYFCASSEDFADGYTFGSGTRLTVV.

The rearrangement joins TRBV27 to TRBJ1-5; D is uncertain. This CDR3 is 14 amino acids long. Trimming removed 6 bases from V and 5 bases from J, with 14 bases in between. The germline V gene has CDR1 MNHEY and CDR2 SMNVEV (reference sequence). The CDR3 DNA reads as TGTGCCAGCAGCCTTCCGGGATTCGATCAGCCCCAGCATTTT. Its protein is CASSLPGFDQPQHF.

V gene TRBV5-1 combines with J gene TRBJ1-6, with 7 bases fitting TRBD1. Per the germline V gene, CDR1 is SGHRS and CDR2 is YFSETQ. The junction had 8 bases not matched to a gene; V was cut back by 4 bases and J by 10 bases. The CDR3 runs to 14 residues. In nucleotides, the CDR3 is TGCGCCAGCAGCACCAGACAGGGTGACTCACCCCTCCACTTT. Its protein is CASSTRQGDSPLHF. Using reference TRBV5-1 and TRBJ1-6 for the parts outside the CDR3, the full variable domain is KAGVTQTPRYLIKTRGQQVTLSCSPISGHRSVSWYQQTPGQGLQFLFEYFSETQRNKGNFPGRFSGRQFSNSRSEMNVSTLELGDSALYLCASSTRQGDSPLHFGNGTRLTVT.

This clone was seen just once. The chain links TRBV2 to TRBJ2-5; the match to TRBD2 covers 10 bases. Trimming took 6 bases from V and 5 from J; bases not matched to a gene: 9. This CDR3 comprises 15 residues. Germline CDR1 reads SNHLY; CDR2 reads FYNNEI. The CDR3 is CASSPTSGVRETQYF. The CDR3 coding sequence is TGTGCCAGCAGCCCCACTAGCGGGGTTCGTGAGACCCAGTACTTC.

The CDR3 DNA reads as TGCGCCAGCAGCCAAGGGACACTACAGACTAGCGGGGATACGCAGTATTTT. Translating gives CASSQGTLQTSGDTQYF. V is TRBV4-1 and J is TRBJ2-3, with 10 bases lining up with TRBD2. The V gene end was trimmed by 1 base and the J gene end by 6 bases; junction bases not matched to a gene: 10. Germline V CDR1 and CDR2: MGHRA, YSYEKL. This CDR3 comprises 17 residues.

The chain couples TRBV5-4 to TRBJ2-7; 7 bases agree with TRBD2. Germline loops: CDR1 SGHNT, CDR2 YYREEE (reference sequence). With V trimmed by 4 bases and J by 2 bases, 9 bases remained unmatched. The CDR3 runs 15 residues. In DNA, the CDR3 is TGTGCCAGCAGCCCATTGGGTGGGGGGGCCTACGAGCAGTACTTC. This codes for CASSPLGGGAYEQYF. Full variable domain (missing parts from reference TRBV5-4 and TRBJ2-7): ETGVTQSPTHLIKTRGQQVTLRCSSQSGHNTVSWYQQALGQGPQFIFQYYREEENGRGNFPPRFSGLQFPNYSSELNVNALELDDSALYLCASSPLGGGAYEQYFGPGTRLTVT.